This entry describes one T cell receptor (beta chain). The source of the sample is a study of shared clonotypes between healthy human individuals. Sequenced by immunoSEQ multiplex PCR; TCRdb stores in-frame clones only, minus some. The sample carries more than 850,000 clones, more than 75% recorded once. The V and J ends lost 6 bases and 2 bases respectively, with 13 bases between them. The germline CDR1 and CDR2 sequences are SNHLY and FYNNEI. This CDR3 has 14 amino acids. The sample was memory CD4+ T cells from PBMCs. Described subset: CD45RA-negative fraction. The rearrangement joins TRBV2 to TRBJ1-2; the D is unclear. This TCR was recovered from a man aged 18 to 29 in good health. Some clones in this sample may be carry-over from other donors' samples. The CDR3 DNA follows: TGTGCCAGCAGACCCACCGTGACCAACTATGGCTACACCTTC. Translated: CASRPTVTNYGYTF.